Below are 26 T cell receptor beta chains sequenced from a single sample in a study of blood T cell repertoires in COVID-19. The protocol was immunoSEQ multiplex PCR, while the TCRdb copy is restricted to in-frame clones and leaves out a portion. The table includes around 62,000 clones, approximately 90% detected once. The sample comprised peripheral blood. The source of these receptors is a human donor in a cohort sampled during active COVID-19.

The chain recombines TRBV6-2 or TRBV6-3 with TRBJ2-7; 8 nucleotides line up with TRBD1. V was clipped by 6 bases and J by 6 bases; unmatched bases: 22. Per germline, CDR1 MNHEY and CDR2 SVGEGT. The CDR3 length is 18 residues. The DNA of the CDR3 is TGTGCCAGCAGCAAACGAAGCAGACAGGGGTCATTCCCCTTCGAGCAGTACTTC. Its translation is CASSKRSRQGSFPFEQYF.

The chain recombines TRBV12-3 or TRBV12-4 with TRBJ2-5; no clear D gene. The CDR3 loop spans 12 amino acids. V was clipped by 1 base and J by 4 bases, with 4 bases between them. CDR3 loop: CASSLVVETQYF. Here the CDR3 DNA reads TGTGCCAGCAGTTTAGTCGTAGAGACCCAGTACTTC.

V and J are TRBV4-1 and TRBJ2-7; 9 positions match TRBD1. The germline CDR1 and CDR2 sequences are MGHRA and YSYEKL. Trimming at V came to 1 base and at J to 6 bases, leaving 16 bases not matched to a gene. This CDR3 is built from 18 residues. The CDR3 region has the DNA TGCGCCAGCAGCCAAGGAGGTTACGTCCGGGACAGGGTAGGCGAGCAGTACTTC. Residues: CASSQGGYVRDRVGEQYF.

The chain joins TRBV19 to TRBJ1-1, with TRBD1 matching 9 bases. CDR1 is LNHDA and CDR2 is SQIVND in the germline V gene (reference sequence). Trimming removed 0 bases from V and 3 bases from J; junction bases left unmatched: 2. This CDR3 region has 15 residues. The CDR3 nucleotides are TGTGCCAGTAGTATAGAGGGACAGGGTTACACTGAAGCTTTCTTT. Its translation: CASSIEGQGYTEAFF.

The V and J genes are TRBV19 and TRBJ2-7, with 8 nucleotides matching TRBD1. Germline CDR1 is LNHDA and CDR2 is SQIVND (reference sequence). Trimming at V came to 4 bases and at J to 1 base, leaving 3 bases not matched to a gene. The CDR3 has 14 amino acids. DNA of the CDR3: TGTGCCAGTAGTACAACAGGGGGATCCTACGAGCAGTACTTC. This codes for CASSTTGGSYEQYF.

The chain joins TRBV19 to TRBJ1-5; 7 bases align to TRBD1. Germline V gene lookup returns CDR1 LNHDA and CDR2 SQIVND (reference sequence). The V segment lost 6 bases and the J segment 7 bases; nucleotides outside the gene matches: 9. The CDR3 extends over 14 amino acids. As DNA, the CDR3 is TGTGCCAGTAGACGGACAGGCCAAGGGCAGCCCCAGCATTTT. It codes for CASRRTGQGQPQHF.

The chain joins TRBV6-5 to TRBJ2-7; a weak D match, TRBD2 (7 bases). The CDR3 is 14 amino acids. Trimming took 8 bases from V and 0 from J, leaving 14 bases between them. Germline assignment: CDR1 MNHEY and CDR2 SVGAGI. Here the CDR3 reads CASDPRGASYEQYF. The CDR3 region has the DNA TGTGCCAGCGACCCTCGGGGGGCCTCCTACGAGCAGTACTTC.

The rearrangement links TRBV5-4 to TRBJ1-1; tentatively, D is TRBD1 (6 bases). There are 15 residues in the CDR3. V was clipped by 0 bases and J by 2 bases, with 11 bases between them. Germline lookup yields CDR1 SGHNT and CDR2 YYREEE (reference sequence). CDR3 amino acids: CASSLGARGNTEAFF. In DNA, the CDR3 is TGTGCCAGCAGCTTGGGCGCCAGGGGTAACACTGAAGCTTTCTTT. The whole variable domain, remainder taken from reference TRBV5-4 and TRBJ1-1, is ETGVTQSPTHLIKTRGQQVTLRCSSQSGHNTVSWYQQALGQGPQFIFQYYREEENGRGNFPPRFSGLQFPNYSSELNVNALELDDSALYLCASSLGARGNTEAFFGQGTRLTVV.

This chain connects TRBV5-4 to TRBJ1-2; D is ambiguous. Trimming took 0 bases from V and 7 from J, leaving 13 bases between them. CDR3 length equals 14 residues. Germline loops: CDR1 SGHNT, CDR2 YYREEE (reference sequence). Here the CDR3 DNA reads TGTGCCAGCAGCTTGGACAGAACTTACCTTGGCTACACCTTC. Translation gives CASSLDRTYLGYTF.

This clone was seen a single time. V gene TRBV7-9 combines with J gene TRBJ1-5; the D is unclear. Germline V gene data show CDR1 as SEHNR and CDR2 as FQNEAQ (reference sequence). This CDR3 is 13 amino acids long. V lost 2 bases, J lost 9 bases, and 11 bases lay in between. CDR3 sequence: CASSLPGLGPQHF. Here the CDR3 DNA reads TGTGCCAGCAGCTTACCGGGATTGGGGCCCCAGCATTTT.

V is TRBV28 and J is TRBJ2-1; the D gene is possibly TRBD1 (6 bases). Trimming shortened V by 6 bases and J by 4 bases, and 22 bases separated the two germline ends. CDR3 length: 17 amino acids. Germline-derived CDR1 and CDR2 are MDHEN and SYDVKM. The CDR3 nucleotides are TGTGCCAGCAGATCTCTCGCAACCGGGACACAGTACAATGAGCAGTTCTTC. Residues: CASRSLATGTQYNEQFF.

CDR3 amino acids: CAISDEGGEQYF. In DNA, the CDR3 is TGTGCCATCAGTGACGAGGGCGGAGAGCAGTACTTC. J is TRBJ2-7 and V is TRBV10-3, with TRBD2 as a possible D gene (5 bases). Trimming stripped 3 bases from V and 7 bases from J, with 10 bases between. Germline CDR1 is ENHRY and CDR2 is SYGVKD. CDR3 length: 12 residues.

This sequence joins TRBV30 and TRBJ2-1; D perhaps matches TRBD1 (5 bases). Trimming removed 2 bases at V and 4 bases at J, with 9 bases between. The CDR3 runs 13 residues. Germline lookup yields CDR1 GTSNPN and CDR2 SVGIG (reference sequence). Here the CDR3 DNA reads TGTGCCTGGAGTAGGGGTCTGTACAATGAGCAGTTCTTC. It translates to CAWSRGLYNEQFF.

V gene TRBV24-1 combines with J gene TRBJ2-1; tentative D call: TRBD1 (5 bases). The CDR3 is 14 amino acids. The germline V and J ends were trimmed by 3 bases and 8 bases, with 13 bases remaining between them. Germline V gives CDR1 KGHDR, CDR2 SFDVKD. CDR3: CATSDPLQGHEQFF. The CDR3 coding sequence is TGTGCCACCAGTGATCCCCTGCAGGGTCATGAGCAGTTCTTC.

The V call is TRBV28, the J call TRBJ1-2, with D possibly matching TRBD1 (5 bases). Germline V lookup: CDR1 MDHEN, CDR2 SYDVKM. V was shortened by 3 bases and J by 2 bases, with 10 bases between the two germline ends. CDR3 size: 14 residues. The CDR3 reads CASSLFRANYGYTF. The CDR3 DNA sequence: TGTGCCAGCAGTTTGTTCAGGGCGAACTATGGCTACACCTTC.

The rearrangement joins TRBV5-4 to TRBJ1-2; D remains unclear. The germline V and J ends were trimmed by 4 bases and 5 bases, with 18 bases remaining between them. Germline CDR1 SGHNT, CDR2 YYREEE (reference sequence). This CDR3 region has 15 residues. DNA for the CDR3: TGTGCCAGCAGCACGGAGGGAGTAGGATCTTATGGCTACACCTTC. Translation gives CASSTEGVGSYGYTF. Looking up the rest from reference TRBV5-4 and TRBJ1-2 gives the full variable domain: ETGVTQSPTHLIKTRGQQVTLRCSSQSGHNTVSWYQQALGQGPQFIFQYYREEENGRGNFPPRFSGLQFPNYSSELNVNALELDDSALYLCASSTEGVGSYGYTFGSGTRLTVV.

The chain has TRBV24-1 and TRBJ1-4; 12 nucleotides line up with TRBD1. V gave up 3 bases and J gave up 8 bases; unmatched junction bases: 9. The germline V gene encodes CDR1 KGHDR and CDR2 SFDVKD. This CDR3 contains 17 residues. CDR3 region: CATSDPLAGQGAEKLFF. For the CDR3, the DNA is TGTGCCACCAGTGATCCCCTCGCGGGACAGGGGGCCGAAAAACTGTTTTTT.

The rearrangement uses TRBV11-1 and TRBJ2-7; the match to TRBD1 covers 12 bases. V lost 2 bases, J lost 2 bases, and 4 bases stayed unmatched. The CDR3 consists of 16 residues. Germline CDR1 and CDR2: SGHAT and FQDESV (reference sequence). CDR3 loop: CASSLRGQGAPYEQYF. For the CDR3, the DNA is TGTGCCAGCAGCTTACGGGGACAGGGGGCACCCTACGAGCAGTACTTC.

CDR3 amino acids: CASSLGPNEQFF. DNA for the CDR3: TGTGCCAGCAGCTTGGGGCCCAATGAGCAGTTCTTC. The chain uses TRBV5-6 and TRBJ2-1, with no clear D. This CDR3 is 12 amino acids long. CDR1 and CDR2 from the germline V gene are SGHDT and YYEEEE. The ends were cut back, 0 bases at V and 6 bases at J, with 4 bases in the middle.

This sequence joins TRBV18 and TRBJ2-7, with a possible D match to TRBD2 (6 bases). Germline V gives CDR1 KGHSH, CDR2 LQKENI. V was clipped by 6 bases and J by 5 bases, with 20 bases between them. The CDR3 has 15 amino acids. DNA for the CDR3: TGTGCCAGCTCGCAAACCGGGACTCCACGGAACGAGCAGTACTTC. This gives the protein CASSQTGTPRNEQYF.

The chain joins TRBV7-9 to TRBJ2-2, with D possibly being TRBD2 (7 bases). The V end was cut by 3 bases, the J end by 4 bases, with 12 bases between. Germline loops: CDR1 SEHNR, CDR2 FQNEAQ (reference sequence). This CDR3 comprises 15 residues. This chain's CDR3 is CASSFEGGRTGELFF. The CDR3 nucleotides read TGTGCCAGCAGCTTCGAGGGGGGGCGCACCGGGGAGCTGTTTTTT.

The rearrangement uses TRBV7-8 and TRBJ1-5, with TRBD1 as a possible D gene (6 bases). This CDR3 is built from 17 residues. CDR1 is SGHVS, CDR2 FQNEAQ, per germline. Trimming took off 1 base at V and 4 bases at J, with 17 bases between the two ends. The CDR3: CASSLGVQGPPNQPQHF. The CDR3 DNA is TGTGCCAGCAGCTTAGGTGTACAGGGCCCCCCAAATCAGCCCCAGCATTTT.

The rearrangement links TRBV5-1 to TRBJ1-3; D not certain. There are 16 residues in the CDR3. V lost 0 bases and J 4 bases, leaving 14 bases between the germline ends. Per germline, CDR1 SGHRS and CDR2 YFSETQ. The CDR3: CASSLAVAGAGNTIYF. Here the CDR3 DNA reads TGCGCCAGCAGCTTGGCGGTGGCGGGAGCAGGAAACACCATATATTTT.

The J gene is TRBJ2-1, the V gene TRBV27; TRBD2 matches at 8 bases. This CDR3 has 14 amino acids. V trimming: 8 bases; J trimming: 6 bases; junction bases outside the gene matches: 9. The V gene's germline CDR1 is MNHEY and CDR2 SMNVEV (reference sequence). CDR3 sequence: CASAFTSGGNEQFF. In nucleotides, the CDR3 is TGTGCCAGCGCTTTTACTAGCGGAGGCAATGAGCAGTTCTTC.

This chain connects TRBV5-1 to TRBJ2-3; unclear D gene. This CDR3 has 17 amino acids. Germline V gene data show CDR1 as SGHRS and CDR2 as YFSETQ. The V gene lost 0 bases and the J gene lost 1 base, with 15 bases spanning the gap. The CDR3 DNA follows: TGCGCCAGCAGCTTGGACAGCCTATCCTTAGGCACAGATACGCAGTATTTT. This encodes CASSLDSLSLGTDTQYF. The whole variable domain, remainder taken from reference TRBV5-1 and TRBJ2-3, is KAGVTQTPRYLIKTRGQQVTLSCSPISGHRSVSWYQQTPGQGLQFLFEYFSETQRNKGNFPGRFSGRQFSNSRSEMNVSTLELGDSALYLCASSLDSLSLGTDTQYFGPGTRLTVL.

The chain carries TRBV19 and TRBJ1-1, with D maybe TRBD1 (6 bases). Germline V CDR1 and CDR2: LNHDA, SQIVND (reference sequence). The CDR3 loop spans 14 amino acids. V shed 3 bases and J shed 3 bases, with 11 bases lying between them. The CDR3 nucleotides are TGTGCCAGTAGTATCAGGGGAAGGGACACTGAAGCTTTCTTT. Translated, it gives CASSIRGRDTEAFF.